Below are 29 T cell receptor beta chains sequenced from a single sample in a study of blood T cell repertoires in COVID-19. Here immunoSEQ multiplex PCR was the method, and the copy in TCRdb shows in-frame clones only, minus some. The sample shows roughly 180,000 clones, about 91% of them seen only once. The specimen was peripheral blood. These receptors originate from a woman aged 30 to 39 with acute or convalescent COVID-19.

A few counts support this clone. This sample also contains other DNA sequences that code for the same CDR3. V usage is TRBV25-1 and J usage is TRBJ1-5; D is unresolved. Germline CDR1 reads MGHDK; CDR2 reads SYGVNS. The CDR3 totals 12 residues. Between the trimmed V and J ends, which lost 3 bases and 6 bases, there was a span of 6 bases. The CDR3 sequence: CASSDGGQPQHF. CDR3 coding DNA: TGTGCCAGCAGTGACGGAGGTCAGCCCCAGCATTTT.

The CDR3 reads CASQKGGSTDTQYF. The DNA for the CDR3 is TGTGCCAGCCAGAAGGGGGGGAGCACAGATACGCAGTATTTT. The J gene is TRBJ2-3, the V gene TRBV19, with a tentative D call TRBD2 (7 bases). CDR3 length: 14 residues. The ends were cut back, 9 bases at V and 0 bases at J, with 13 bases in the middle. Germline V CDR1 and CDR2: LNHDA, SQIVND (reference sequence).

The sample holds one count of this clone. The chain employs TRBV19 and TRBJ2-3; D gene ambiguous. V gave up 0 bases and J gave up 0 bases, with 13 bases separating them. CDR1 and CDR2 from the germline V gene are LNHDA and SQIVND (reference sequence). This CDR3 region has 17 residues. The CDR3 is CASSIDRLELSTDTQYF. CDR3 DNA sequence: TGTGCCAGTAGTATAGATCGGTTAGAGCTAAGCACAGATACGCAGTATTTT. Filled out from reference TRBV19 and TRBJ2-3, the complete variable domain reads DGGITQSPKYLFRKEGQNVTLSCEQNLNHDAMYWYRQDPGQGLRLIYYSQIVNDFQKGDIAEGYSVSREKKESFPLTVTSAQKNPTAFYLCASSIDRLELSTDTQYFGPGTRLTVL.

The chain carries TRBV20-1 and TRBJ2-1, with no clear D. The CDR3 covers 10 residues. The V end lost 3 bases, the J end lost 9 bases, and 6 bases lay between the germline ends. Looked up from germline, CDR1 is DFQATT and CDR2 is SNEGSKA (reference sequence). The CDR3, as DNA: TGCAGTGCTAGCACTCCTGAGCAGTTCTTC. This gives the protein CSASTPEQFF.

The J gene is TRBJ1-2, the V gene TRBV12-3 or TRBV12-4; maybe TRBD1 (6 bases). V shed 5 bases and J shed 3 bases, with 7 bases lying between them. The CDR3 is 12 residues long. CDR3 amino acids: CASSPGDYGYTF. The CDR3 nucleotides are TGTGCCAGCAGTCCAGGGGACTATGGCTACACCTTC.

A few counts support this clone. The chain links TRBV19 to TRBJ1-4, with D tentatively TRBD1 (6 bases). Germline V gene sequence: CDR1 LNHDA, CDR2 SQIVND (reference sequence). The germline V and J ends were trimmed by 10 bases and 8 bases, with 17 bases remaining between them. The CDR3 runs to 13 residues. CDR3 sequence reads: CATAGGHDEKLFF. The CDR3 DNA sequence: TGTGCCACCGCGGGGGGGCACGACGAAAAACTGTTTTTT.

The table lists this clone with a count of one. The V and J genes are TRBV25-1 and TRBJ2-7; 7 positions agree with TRBD2. Trimming took 3 bases from V and 2 from J; bases not matched to a gene: 10. The CDR3 is 16 amino acids. Germline-derived CDR1 and CDR2 are MGHDK and SYGVNS. CDR3 amino acids: CASSEGGEFIPYEQYF. For the CDR3, the DNA is TGTGCCAGCAGTGAGGGGGGGGAGTTCATCCCCTACGAGCAGTACTTC.

The rearrangement joins TRBV21-1 to TRBJ2-7; TRBD2 is the table's D call, not checked against the DNA. TRBV21-1 is assigned pseudogene status. This CDR3 spans 17 amino acids. CDR3 sequence (DNA): TGTGCCAGCAGCAATCTCCCCGCACAGCGGGAGAGGCACGAGCAGTACTTC. It specifies CASSNLPAQRERHEQYF.

V is TRBV6-6 and J is TRBJ1-1; 12 positions match TRBD1. There are 17 residues in the CDR3. Germline CDR1 and CDR2: MNHNY and SVGAGI (reference sequence). V was clipped by 5 bases and J by 5 bases; unmatched bases: 12. The CDR3 region is CASSPLPGQGARTEAFF. The CDR3, as DNA: TGTGCCAGCAGTCCCCTACCGGGACAGGGGGCAAGGACTGAAGCTTTCTTT.

V and J are TRBV5-6 and TRBJ2-3; 11 nucleotides agree with TRBD1. The CDR3 is 15 residues long. Germline CDR1 is SGHDT and CDR2 is YYEEEE. V was clipped by 3 bases and J by 3 bases; unmatched bases: 3. The CDR3, as DNA: TGTGCCAGCAGCTCGGACAGGGGGCTTACAGATACGCAGTATTTT. Translating gives CASSSDRGLTDTQYF.

The chain links TRBV30 to TRBJ1-1; maybe TRBD1 (6 bases). The CDR3 length is 13 residues. The V end was cut by 5 bases, the J end by 3 bases, with 13 bases between. The germline gives CDR1 GTSNPN, CDR2 SVGIG (reference sequence). CDR3 in amino acids: CAWGGQRDTEAFF. The CDR3, as DNA: TGTGCCTGGGGGGGACAAAGGGACACTGAAGCTTTCTTT.

This chain joins TRBV21-1 and TRBJ2-3; the table's D call, TRBD2, has no DNA check behind it. TRBV21-1 is labeled a pseudogene. The CDR3 runs 16 residues. CDR3 region: CASTIQRGTRGDTQYF. As DNA, the CDR3 is TGTGCCAGCACCATCCAAAGGGGGACTAGAGGAGATACGCAGTATTTT.

As to this clone: A much larger clone differs from this one at a single base, so this may be a read error. V gene TRBV27 combines with J gene TRBJ2-1; TRBD2 matches at 11 bases. Germline values: CDR1 MNHEY, CDR2 SMNVEV (reference sequence). The CDR3 sequence is 15 residues long. Trimming took 5 bases from V and 4 from J; bases not matched to a gene: 4. The CDR3 loop is CASSPGTSGYNEQFF. The CDR3 DNA follows: TGTGCCAGCAGTCCCGGGACTAGCGGTTACAATGAGCAGTTCTTC.

J is TRBJ2-7 and V is TRBV10-3, with a possible D match to TRBD2 (5 bases). V gave up 0 bases and J gave up 5 bases, with 11 bases separating them. In germline, CDR1 is ENHRY, CDR2 SYGVKD. The CDR3 contains 14 residues. The CDR3 DNA reads TGTGCCATCAGTGAGTCGAGGGTAGCTGACGAGCAGTACTTC. Translation gives CAISESRVADEQYF.

The chain joins TRBV18 to TRBJ2-7; 7 nucleotides agree with TRBD1. CDR3 length: 13 amino acids. The V gene's germline CDR1 is KGHSH and CDR2 LQKENI. Losses at the gene ends were 4 bases for V and 3 bases for J; bases not matched to a gene: 3. Here the CDR3 DNA reads TGTGCCAGCTCACAGGACAGGCACTACGAGCAGTACTTC. Its protein is CASSQDRHYEQYF. Looking up the rest from reference TRBV18 and TRBJ2-7 gives the full variable domain: NAGVMQNPRHLVRRRGQEARLRCSPMKGHSHVYWYRQLPEEGLKFMVYLQKENIIDESGMPKERFSAEFPKEGPSILRIQQVVRGDSAAYFCASSQDRHYEQYFGPGTRLTVT.

This clone occurred a few times. The chain couples TRBV28 to TRBJ1-5, with D perhaps TRBD1 (5 bases). V was shortened by 3 bases and J by 8 bases, with 17 bases between the two germline ends. The CDR3 contains 15 residues. The germline V gene has CDR1 MDHEN and CDR2 SYDVKM. CDR3 bases: TGTGCCAGCAGTTTCAGGGACTCTTACCCGAAGCCCCAGCATTTT. Protein product: CASSFRDSYPKPQHF.

The chain is built from TRBV30 and TRBJ2-1; D is ambiguous. V was shortened by 1 base and J by 7 bases, with 2 bases between the two germline ends. This CDR3 is 10 amino acids long. CDR1 is GTSNPN and CDR2 is SVGIG in the germline V gene (reference sequence). The CDR3 coding sequence is TGTGCCTGGAGTGCGAATGAGCAGTTCTTC. Residues: CAWSANEQFF. The full variable domain, its missing parts supplied by reference TRBV30 and TRBJ2-1, is SQTIHQWPATLVQPVGSPLSLECTVEGTSNPNLYWYRQAAGRGLQLLFYSVGIGQISSEVPQNLSASRPQDRQFILSSKKLLLSDSGFYLCAWSANEQFFGPGTRLTVL.

The chain has TRBV4-2 and TRBJ2-3; tentatively, D is TRBD1 (5 bases). V lost 3 bases and J lost 0, with 13 bases in between. The CDR3 extends over 16 amino acids. Germline CDR1 and CDR2: LGHNA and YNFKEQ. In nucleotides, the CDR3 is TGTGCCAGCAGCCACCTGGGGCGGAAAAGCACAGATACGCAGTATTTT. This gives the protein CASSHLGRKSTDTQYF.

The rearrangement uses TRBV5-1 and TRBJ1-5; the D gene is possibly TRBD1 (6 bases). Looked up from germline, CDR1 is SGHRS and CDR2 is YFSETQ. The CDR3 is 13 residues long. V was cut by 3 bases and J by 4 bases, with 8 bases left in between. CDR3 sequence: CASSSTGNQPQHF. As DNA, the CDR3 is TGCGCCAGCAGCTCCACAGGGAATCAGCCCCAGCATTTT.

V usage is TRBV5-6 and J usage is TRBJ1-6; D uncertain. Germline V gives CDR1 SGHDT, CDR2 YYEEEE. Trimming shortened V by 6 bases and J by 8 bases, and 15 bases separated the two germline ends. This CDR3 has 14 amino acids. CDR3 sequence (DNA): TGTGCCAGCAAATTAGGAGGAATGTATTCACCCCTCCACTTT. This encodes CASKLGGMYSPLHF.

In this sample, this clone turned up a few times. This chain joins TRBV2 and TRBJ1-4; 7 bases are shared with TRBD1. The length of the CDR3 is 13 residues. CDR1 is SNHLY and CDR2 is FYNNEI in the germline V gene. V dropped 7 bases and J dropped 5; count of bases not matched to a gene: 4. The CDR3 nucleotides read TGTGCCAGCAAAGGGGGCGCAAATGAAAAACTGTTTTTT. This translates into CASKGGANEKLFF.

The V and J genes are TRBV6-5 and TRBJ2-3, with 11 bases lining up with TRBD1. V lost 8 bases, J lost 11 bases, and 9 bases stayed unmatched. The CDR3 sequence is 13 residues long. From germline, CDR1 is MNHEY and CDR2 SVGAGI. The CDR3 DNA reads as TGTGCCAGCTTGGACAGGGGGCATGCTAGGCAGTATTTT. Protein: CASLDRGHARQYF.

J is TRBJ1-1 and V is TRBV2; maybe TRBD1 (6 bases). The CDR3 runs 13 residues. CDR1 is SNHLY and CDR2 is FYNNEI in the germline V gene. Trimming removed 7 bases from V and 6 bases from J, with 15 bases in between. CDR3 amino acids: CASTNQGTSEAFF. The DNA of the CDR3 is TGTGCCAGCACTAATCAGGGGACGTCTGAAGCTTTCTTT.

The V gene is TRBV3-1 (or the pseudogene TRBV3-2), the J gene TRBJ2-3; 12 positions agree with TRBD2. J lost 5 bases, V lost 0 bases, and 6 bases had no gene match. Germline V lookup: CDR1 LGHDT, CDR2 YNNKEL (reference sequence). The CDR3 has 17 residues. The DNA for the CDR3 is TGTGCCAGCAGCCAAGATTTCACTAGCGGGAGGAGAGATACGCAGTATTTT. This codes for CASSQDFTSGRRDTQYF.

The chain employs TRBV5-1 and TRBJ2-7; D possibly corresponds to TRBD2 (5 bases). Trimming cost V 0 bases and J 5 bases, with 15 bases left between them. This CDR3 contains 15 residues. Germline V gives CDR1 SGHRS, CDR2 YFSETQ. CDR3 DNA sequence: TGCGCCAGCAGCTTGGCGTCAGGAGGTTCCAACGAGCAGTACTTC. It translates to CASSLASGGSNEQYF.

This clone was detected once. V usage is TRBV6-6 and J usage is TRBJ2-2; D is ambiguous. The germline V gene encodes CDR1 MNHNY and CDR2 SVGAGI (reference sequence). The CDR3 runs to 13 residues. Between the trimmed V and J ends, which lost 4 bases and 5 bases, there was a span of 8 bases. Here the CDR3 reads CASSSYGTGELFF. The CDR3 DNA follows: TGTGCCAGCAGTTCATACGGTACCGGGGAGCTGTTTTTT.

The chain carries TRBV10-2 and TRBJ2-3; TRBD2 might be the D (5 bases). V was pared by 6 bases and J by 1 base, with 11 bases between. This CDR3 region has 14 residues. From germline, CDR1 is WSHSY and CDR2 SAAADI. In DNA, the CDR3 is TGCGCCAGCAGCAGGACTTTAGGCACAGATACGCAGTATTTT. Protein product: CASSRTLGTDTQYF.

The V call is TRBV14, the J call TRBJ2-7; 11 bases align to TRBD2. Germline V gene sequence: CDR1 SGHDN, CDR2 FVKESK. The CDR3 has 15 residues. With V trimmed by 3 bases and J by 6 bases, 7 bases remained unmatched. CDR3 sequence: CASSQVAGGPSEQYF. For the CDR3, the DNA is TGTGCCAGCAGCCAGGTAGCGGGAGGGCCGAGCGAGCAGTACTTC.

J is TRBJ2-2 and V is TRBV18; possibly TRBD1 for D (5 bases). CDR3 size: 17 residues. From germline, CDR1 is KGHSH and CDR2 LQKENI. Trimming took off 0 bases at V and 4 bases at J, with 15 bases between the two ends. CDR3 in DNA: TGTGCCAGCTCACCACCGAATCTACAGGCAATCACCGGGGAGCTGTTTTTT. Its protein is CASSPPNLQAITGELFF.